A single sample gave rise to the 10 T cell receptor beta chains below, sequenced in a study of blood T cell repertoires in COVID-19 (dated by TCRdb to between 2020 and 2021). Library method: the immunoSEQ multiplex PCR assay. The immuneACCESS repertoire file appears here via TCRdb, limited to in-frame rearrangements. These files lack a portion of the clones; in checked studies, under half of the deficit traces to unresolved V genes, and the cause of the others is not known. Present in this sample are around 100,000 clones, roughly 82% of which were seen just once. 26% of the sample belongs to the ten largest clones. Sample: peripheral blood. All receptors derive from a man aged 60 to 75 with acute or convalescent COVID-19.

This chain uses TRBV19 with TRBJ1-4, with D possibly being TRBD1 (6 bases). This CDR3 comprises 14 residues. Germline V CDR1 and CDR2: LNHDA, SQIVND (reference sequence). The V and J ends lost 7 bases and 11 bases respectively, with 20 bases between them. CDR3 nucleotides: TGTGCCAGTAAACCGGACACAGGGAGGGCTAAACTGTTTTTT. Its translation is CASKPDTGRAKLFF. Filled out from reference TRBV19 and TRBJ1-4, the complete variable domain reads DGGITQSPKYLFRKEGQNVTLSCEQNLNHDAMYWYRQDPGQGLRLIYYSQIVNDFQKGDIAEGYSVSREKKESFPLTVTSAQKNPTAFYLCASKPDTGRAKLFFGSGTQLSVL.

V usage is TRBV28 and J usage is TRBJ1-1; 9 positions agree with TRBD1. This CDR3 comprises 16 residues. Per germline, CDR1 MDHEN and CDR2 SYDVKM. V shed 5 bases, J shed 7 bases, and the junction held 14 bases outside the gene matches. The CDR3 region is CASSPSPRQGVGEAFF. CDR3 nucleotide sequence: TGTGCCAGCAGTCCATCTCCCCGACAGGGGGTAGGTGAAGCTTTCTTT. The whole variable domain, remainder taken from reference TRBV28 and TRBJ1-1, is DVKVTQSSRYLVKRTGEKVFLECVQDMDHENMFWYRQDPGLGLRLIYFSYDVKMKEKGDIPEGYSVSREKKERFSLILESASTNQTSMYLCASSPSPRQGVGEAFFGQGTRLTVV.

The gene calls are TRBV9 and TRBJ2-6, with a possible D match to TRBD2 (5 bases). V was shortened by 5 bases and J by 1 base, with 25 bases between the two germline ends. CDR3 length: 20 amino acids. Germline assignment: CDR1 SGDLS and CDR2 YYNGEE. The CDR3 reads CASSSRPASKGLSGANVLTF. CDR3 bases: TGTGCCAGCAGTTCCCGACCAGCTAGCAAAGGATTGTCTGGGGCCAACGTCCTGACTTTC.

The CDR3 DNA is TGTGCCAGCAGCCGAAGGGGTTCACCCCTCCACTTT. The encoded protein is CASSRRGSPLHF. The chain couples TRBV3-1 (or the pseudogene TRBV3-2) to TRBJ1-6; a possible D gene is TRBD1 (5 bases). CDR3 length: 12 residues. Germline V gives CDR1 LGHDT, CDR2 YNNKEL (reference sequence). V lost 4 bases to trimming and J lost 9 bases, with 7 bases between them.

This chain joins TRBV7-9 and TRBJ1-4; D call uncertain. The germline V gene encodes CDR1 SEHNR and CDR2 FQNEAQ (reference sequence). Trimming removed 2 bases from V and 0 bases from J, with 13 bases in between. The CDR3 totals 17 residues. The CDR3 loop is CASSLTGGLTTNEKLFF. Written as DNA, the CDR3 is TGTGCCAGCAGCTTAACGGGTGGCCTCACAACTAATGAAAAACTGTTTTTT.

The chain joins TRBV27 to TRBJ2-1; TRBD2 might be the D (6 bases). V lost 1 base and J lost 7, with 14 bases in between. CDR3 size: 15 residues. Germline loops: CDR1 MNHEY, CDR2 SMNVEV (reference sequence). CDR3 sequence: CASSLLVGRANEQFF. The CDR3 DNA reads TGTGCCAGCAGTTTATTGGTCGGGAGAGCGAATGAGCAGTTCTTC.

This rearrangement joins TRBV6-1 to TRBJ2-1, with 13 bases matching TRBD2. CDR1 is MNHNS and CDR2 is SASEGT in the germline V gene. Trimming removed 4 bases from V and 2 bases from J; junction bases left unmatched: 11. There are 19 residues in the CDR3. The CDR3 reads CASSGGLAGPNYPYNEQFF. The CDR3 DNA reads as TGTGCCAGCAGTGGGGGACTAGCGGGACCCAATTACCCCTACAATGAGCAGTTCTTC.

The V and J genes are TRBV19 and TRBJ2-5; D unresolved. With 6 bases removed from V and 5 bases from J, the gap between germline ends came to 7 bases. The CDR3 covers 11 residues. Germline assignment: CDR1 LNHDA and CDR2 SQIVND (reference sequence). DNA of the CDR3: TGTGCCAGTAGCTTTTCGGAGACCCAGTACTTC. Its protein product is CASSFSETQYF.

The V gene is TRBV5-4, the J gene TRBJ2-3, with 12 bases aligning to TRBD2. Trimming cost V 2 bases and J 6 bases; bases outside gene matches: 7. Per germline, CDR1 SGHNT and CDR2 YYREEE (reference sequence). The CDR3 covers 16 residues. The DNA of the CDR3 is TGTGCCAGCAGCTTAGGGCTAGCGGGAGGGCCGGATACGCAGTATTTT. Translated, it gives CASSLGLAGGPDTQYF.

The V and J genes are TRBV6-5 and TRBJ1-1, with 10 bases identical to TRBD1. The V gene end was trimmed by 4 bases and the J gene end by 5 bases; junction bases not matched to a gene: 7. This CDR3 region has 15 residues. From germline, CDR1 is MNHEY and CDR2 SVGAGI. CDR3 in amino acids: CASSWTGTGVTEAFF. The CDR3, as DNA: TGTGCCAGCAGTTGGACCGGGACAGGGGTAACTGAAGCTTTCTTT.